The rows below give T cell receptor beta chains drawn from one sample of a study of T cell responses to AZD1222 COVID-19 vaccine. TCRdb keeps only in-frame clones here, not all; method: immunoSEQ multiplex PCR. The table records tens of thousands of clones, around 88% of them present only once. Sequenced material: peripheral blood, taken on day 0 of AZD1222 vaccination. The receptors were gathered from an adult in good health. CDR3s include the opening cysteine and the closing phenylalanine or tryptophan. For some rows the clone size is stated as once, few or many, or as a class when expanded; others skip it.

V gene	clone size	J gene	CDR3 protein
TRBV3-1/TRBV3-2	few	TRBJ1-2	CASSPPTLRDIRSGGYTF
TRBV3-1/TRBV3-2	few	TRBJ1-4	CASSPAGGGRRKLFF
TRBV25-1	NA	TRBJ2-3	CASSESRRGGTDTQYF
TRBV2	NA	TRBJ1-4	CASTQTGIGNEKLFF
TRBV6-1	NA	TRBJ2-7	CASSELPGGYEQYF
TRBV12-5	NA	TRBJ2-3	CASGVAGGRTDTQYF
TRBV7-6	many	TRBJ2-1	CASSRRLGNYNEQFF
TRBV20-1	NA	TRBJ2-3	CSASKRGGTTDTQYF
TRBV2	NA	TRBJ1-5	CASGTTNSNQPQHF
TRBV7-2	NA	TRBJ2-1	CASSLAGLAVANEQFF
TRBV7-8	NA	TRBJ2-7	CASSPKGGHEQYF
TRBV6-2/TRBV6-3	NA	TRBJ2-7	CASSYPPAGVYEQYF
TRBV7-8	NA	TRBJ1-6	CASSLVGDSLHF
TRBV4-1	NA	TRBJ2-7	CASSQEWESSYEQYF
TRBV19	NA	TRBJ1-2	CASADGNYGYTF
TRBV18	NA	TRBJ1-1	CASSPKTGPGRTEAFF
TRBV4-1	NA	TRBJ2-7	CASSPTRDFGEQYF